The rows below give T cell receptor beta chains drawn from one sample of a study of T cells in Graves' hyperthyroidism and ophthalmopathy. One entry per CDR3 protein results from TCRdb running MiXCR on the multiplex PCR reads. The data show about 380,000 distinct CDR3 sequences, around 20% seen once. The source material was blood. These receptors were taken from a man between 18 and 35 years old with Graves' ophthalmopathy. Each CDR3 is given with its conserved first and last residue. A D gene is named only where the DNA matches it firmly. Clone size, where shown, is once, few, many, or a class for clones that have expanded.

CDR3 DNA,CDR3 protein,D gene,V gene,J gene,CDR3 length,clone size
TGCAGCCTCCCGGGGGCTGGGGATACGCAGTATTTT,CSLPGAGDTQYF,-,TRBV20-1,TRBJ2-3,12,-
TGTGCCAGCGTGAGGGGAGGCAGGGGAGACTCACCCCTCCACTTT,CASVRGGRGDSPLHF,-,TRBV6-1,TRBJ1-6,15,-
TGTGCCAGCAGTATTTCGACAGGCTCTGGAAACACCATATATTTT,CASSISTGSGNTIYF,-,TRBV6-2/TRBV6-3,TRBJ1-3,15,few
TGTGCCAGCAGTTTAGGGAGGAGGTGGGACACCGGGGAGCTGTTTTTT,CASSLGRRWDTGELFF,-,TRBV28,TRBJ2-2,16,few
TGTGCCAGCAGCTTGGGTGACACCCGCTACGAGCAGTACTTC,CASSLGDTRYEQYF,-,TRBV5-1,TRBJ2-7,14,-
TGTGCCAGCAGCTCATATAGGGGAGGGGGTCCGGAGACCCAGTACTTC,CASSSYRGGGPETQYF,-,TRBV5-4,TRBJ2-5,16,-
TGTGCCACCCGGTCGGGGGCAGGTACCGGGGAGCTGTTTTTT,CATRSGAGTGELFF,-,TRBV24-1,TRBJ2-2,14,few
TGTGCCATCAGCGCCGGGCGCACAGATACGCAGTATTTT,CAISAGRTDTQYF,-,TRBV10-3,TRBJ2-3,13,-
TGCGCCAGCAGCCAAGATAGGACTAGCCAAGAGACCCAGTACTTC,CASSQDRTSQETQYF,TRBD2,TRBV4-1,TRBJ2-5,15,-
TGTGCCAGCAGCCCCCCGGACAGGAATGGCTACACCTTC,CASSPPDRNGYTF,TRBD1,TRBV11-2,TRBJ1-2,13,many
TGCGCCAGCAGCCACATGGGAAGCGAGACCCAGTACTTC,CASSHMGSETQYF,-,TRBV4-1,TRBJ2-5,13,few
TGTGCCAGCAGTAGGCCCAGTTCACCCCTCCACTTT,CASSRPSSPLHF,-,TRBV28,TRBJ1-6,12,many
TGCAGTGCCCCCGGGGGGGCGTACAATGAGCAGTTCTTC,CSAPGGAYNEQFF,TRBD2,TRBV20-1,TRBJ2-1,13,-
TGTGCCAGCAGTGGGGCAGGGGGCCAGCCCCAGCATTTT,CASSGAGGQPQHF,TRBD1,TRBV2,TRBJ1-5,13,many
TGTGCCAGCAGTTTTTGGGACAACTCCTACGAGCAGTACTTC,CASSFWDNSYEQYF,-,TRBV12-3/TRBV12-4,TRBJ2-7,14,many
TGCAGCGTGGGGGGGCACAAGACCGAAGCTTTCTTT,CSVGGHKTEAFF,-,TRBV29-1,TRBJ1-1,12,many
TGCGCCAGCAGCCCAACTCTAGCCAAAAACATTCAGTACTTC,CASSPTLAKNIQYF,-,TRBV4-1,TRBJ2-4,14,-
TGTGCCAGCACGGAAAATAATTCACCCCTCCACTTT,CASTENNSPLHF,-,TRBV6-1,TRBJ1-6,12,few
TGTGCCAGCAGCGCGCGACCGGGACAGCTTTCTGGAAACACCATATATTTT,CASSARPGQLSGNTIYF,TRBD1,TRBV9,TRBJ1-3,17,-
TGTGCCAGCATCCCGGGACAGGGGGCGATCTATGGCTACACCTTC,CASIPGQGAIYGYTF,TRBD1,TRBV12-3/TRBV12-4,TRBJ1-2,15,many
TGTGCCAGCAGTTTAGTCCCAGGGTACGAGCAGTACTTC,CASSLVPGYEQYF,-,TRBV12-3/TRBV12-4,TRBJ2-7,13,many